This is a list of T cell receptor beta chains from one sample in a study of regulatory T cells in long-lasting Graves disease. TCRdb fed the multiplex PCR reads into MiXCR, producing one record per CDR3 protein. The table shows about 440,000 distinct CDR3 sequences, with 16% occurring only once. This sample was also put to use in a study of T cells in Graves' hyperthyroidism and ophthalmopathy.

This specimen was peripheral blood mononuclear cells (PBMCs), taken at new diagnosis, from a patient treated with antithyroid drugs. All receptors derive from a woman between 18 and 29 years old with Graves disease. Both conserved end residues are part of each CDR3. Fields, in order: D gene, V gene, CDR3 protein. D genes are given only for firm matches.

>TRBD1|TRBV19
CASSFGQATNEQFF
>.|TRBV18
CASSPDQGTEAFF
>.|TRBV7-9
CASSLAGQHTEAFF
>.|TRBV29-1
CSDHLGDVTNTGELFF
>TRBD2|TRBV4-2
CASSQESGRVYNEQFF
>.|TRBV28
CASSPGSYGYTF
>.|TRBV15
CATSRVGPGGETQYF
>.|TRBV10-3
CAISDGSNEKLFF
>.|TRBV11-1
CASSVIPGVSGSADTQYF
>TRBD1|TRBV10-3
CAISEAHGQGASGQQFF
>.|TRBV29-1
CSAGNEKLFF
>.|TRBV19
CASEDRDMNTEAFF
>TRBD2|TRBV12-5
CASGPGLEYNEQFF
>TRBD1|TRBV27
CASSHRGGEGGYTF
>TRBD2|TRBV5-1
CASSLFSGGPRETQYF
>.|TRBV6-1
CASRLAATGELFF
>.|TRBV5-6
CASSSFLWGAGQPQHF
>.|TRBV11-2
CASSSLTTAHAYEQYF
>.|TRBV6-5
CASSYTPGSSGGRETQYF
>TRBD1|TRBV14
CASSQDSLRGLGELFF
>TRBD1|TRBV28
CASSPRDRNQPQHF
>TRBD1|TRBV5-1
CASSPTLGQGVQYF
>TRBD2|TRBV6-2/TRBV6-3
CASSYLFSGRNNEQFF
>.|TRBV5-1
CASSPQGLPNTDTQYF
>TRBD2|TRBV20-1
CSARVGGRGSTDTQYF
>.|TRBV19
CASATTAGGLSVHNEQFF
>.|TRBV7-8
CASSPKAGTQYF
>.|TRBV28
CASSLISYEQYF
>.|TRBV30
CAWSRDLYGYTF
>.|TRBV3-1
CASSHLGMAELFF
>TRBD1|TRBV5-8
CASSLRTGVTTDTQYF
>.|TRBV29-1
CSVWGNSGHQETQYF
>TRBD1|TRBV6-1
CASSARQGGTGELFF
>TRBD2|TRBV3-1
CASSQDERGPENEQYF
>.|TRBV20-1
CSARDGISTDTQYF
>.|TRBV19
CASTPTLRHYEQYF
>TRBD2|TRBV2
CARKPSGSYNEQFF
>TRBD2|TRBV2
CASSELAGGSYNEQFF
>TRBD1|TRBV27
CASRGTGVTYEQYF
>.|TRBV27
CASSLIGGMNTEAFF
>TRBD2|TRBV27
CASSLVTSGSHEQYF
>TRBD2|TRBV7-2
CASSLTSVGTDTQYF
>TRBD2|TRBV29-1
CSVFSSGPYNEQFF
>TRBD1|TRBV6-2/TRBV6-3
CASSLQGFSLMGNEQFF
>.|TRBV6-5
CASSYSALRTHEGTAGELFF
>.|TRBV6-1
CASRTLTGEAFF
>.|TRBV28
CASSFYSFYSYNEQFF
>TRBD2|TRBV27
CASSTLAGGGTGELFF
>.|TRBV30
CAWSPLDYNEQFF
>.|TRBV7-9
CASSTIETQYF
>.|TRBV7-3
CASSLLGGRYNEQFF
>.|TRBV11-2
CASRSEPGGVPGELFF
>.|TRBV24-1
CATSSAGRTEAFF
>TRBD2|TRBV7-2
CASSLRTSGYNEQFF
>.|TRBV28
CASRGRTDRFRLYEQYF
>TRBD2|TRBV2
CASSGRATDTQYF
>TRBD2|TRBV5-1
CASSLGWATSGRPETQYF